At least ten counts were recorded for the clone carrying this T cell receptor (beta chain). Its specificity is unknown. RNA transcripts gave rise to amplified TCR beta CDR3 regions. First-round RT-PCR with HTBI primers amplified the TCR CDR3 region. TCRdb re-derived calls from the multiplex PCR reads in MiXCR, one entry per CDR3 protein. Of roughly 380,000 distinct CDR3 sequences in the sample, about a sixth were seen once. The germline CDR1 and CDR2 sequences are LNHDA and SQIVND (reference sequence). V shed 10 bases and J shed 4 bases, with 28 bases lying between them. The CDR3 length is 17 residues. This specimen belongs to a study of T cells in Graves' hyperthyroidism and ophthalmopathy. The study's findings and limits: Researchers found most expanded thyroid clonotypes above 0.001 in blood as well.

Disease duration was under 3 months in the ophthalmopathy patients, who also had a Clinical Activity Score of at least 3 and a NOSPECS grade of at least 4. Clinical symptoms, serum thyroxine, TRAb, thyroid ultrasound and orbital computed tomography established diagnosis. This sample holds PBMCs from 8 to 10 ml fresh peripheral blood. This chain connects TRBV19 to TRBJ1-2, with D tentatively TRBD1 (6 bases). This clonotype originated in a woman aged 40 to 49 with Graves' ophthalmopathy. Input material: blood. CDR3: CATRGRTKSVMSYGYTF. The CDR3 DNA reads as TGTGCCACCAGGGGTCGGACGAAGAGTGTCATGTCCTATGGCTACACCTTC.